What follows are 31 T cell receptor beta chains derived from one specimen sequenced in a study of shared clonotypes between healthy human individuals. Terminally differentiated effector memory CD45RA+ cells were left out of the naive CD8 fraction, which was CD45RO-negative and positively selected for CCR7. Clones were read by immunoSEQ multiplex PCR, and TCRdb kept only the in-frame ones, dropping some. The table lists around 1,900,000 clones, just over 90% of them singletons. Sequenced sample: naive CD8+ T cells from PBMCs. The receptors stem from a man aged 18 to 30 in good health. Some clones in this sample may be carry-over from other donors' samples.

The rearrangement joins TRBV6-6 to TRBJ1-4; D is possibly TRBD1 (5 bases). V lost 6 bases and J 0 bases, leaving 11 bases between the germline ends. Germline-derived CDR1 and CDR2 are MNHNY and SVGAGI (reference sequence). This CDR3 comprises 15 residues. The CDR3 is CASSRQIATNEKLFF. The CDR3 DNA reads TGTGCCAGCAGCCGACAGATTGCAACTAATGAAAAACTGTTTTTT.

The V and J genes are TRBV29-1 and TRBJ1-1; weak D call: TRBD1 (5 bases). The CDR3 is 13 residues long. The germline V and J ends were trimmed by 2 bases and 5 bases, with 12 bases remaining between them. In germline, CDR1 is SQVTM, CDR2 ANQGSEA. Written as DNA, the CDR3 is TGCAGCGTTGAATTCGGCAGGGCTACTGAAGCTTTCTTT. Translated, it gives CSVEFGRATEAFF.

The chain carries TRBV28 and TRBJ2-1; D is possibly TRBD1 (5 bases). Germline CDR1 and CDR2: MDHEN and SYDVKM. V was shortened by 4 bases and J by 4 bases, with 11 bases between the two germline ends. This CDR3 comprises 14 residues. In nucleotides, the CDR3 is TGTGCCAGCAGTTCAGGGTCCGGGTACAATGAGCAGTTCTTC. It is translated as CASSSGSGYNEQFF.

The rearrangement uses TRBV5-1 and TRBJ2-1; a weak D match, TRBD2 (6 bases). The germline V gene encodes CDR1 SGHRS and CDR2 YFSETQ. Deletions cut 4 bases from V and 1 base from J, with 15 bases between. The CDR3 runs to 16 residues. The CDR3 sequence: CASSVGTYGSYNEQFF. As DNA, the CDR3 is TGCGCCAGCAGCGTTGGGACTTATGGGTCCTACAATGAGCAGTTCTTC.

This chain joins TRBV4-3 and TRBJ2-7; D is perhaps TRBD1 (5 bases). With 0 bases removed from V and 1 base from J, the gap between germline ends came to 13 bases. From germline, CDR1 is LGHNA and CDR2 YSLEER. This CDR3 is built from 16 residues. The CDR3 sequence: CASSQDSQGRSYEQYF. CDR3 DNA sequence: TGCGCCAGCAGCCAAGACTCCCAGGGCAGGTCCTACGAGCAGTACTTC.

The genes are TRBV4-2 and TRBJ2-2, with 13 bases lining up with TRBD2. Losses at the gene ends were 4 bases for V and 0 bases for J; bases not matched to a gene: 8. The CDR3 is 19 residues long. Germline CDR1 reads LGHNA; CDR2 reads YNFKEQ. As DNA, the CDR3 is TGTGCCAGCAGCCCAGATCTCGGGACTAGCGGGGCGAACACCGGGGAGCTGTTTTTT. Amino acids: CASSPDLGTSGANTGELFF.

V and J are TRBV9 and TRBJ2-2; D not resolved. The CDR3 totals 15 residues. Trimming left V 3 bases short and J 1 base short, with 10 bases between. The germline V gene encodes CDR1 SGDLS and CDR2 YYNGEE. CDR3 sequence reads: CASSAEQKNTGELFF. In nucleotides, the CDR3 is TGTGCCAGCAGCGCCGAACAGAAGAACACCGGGGAGCTGTTTTTT.

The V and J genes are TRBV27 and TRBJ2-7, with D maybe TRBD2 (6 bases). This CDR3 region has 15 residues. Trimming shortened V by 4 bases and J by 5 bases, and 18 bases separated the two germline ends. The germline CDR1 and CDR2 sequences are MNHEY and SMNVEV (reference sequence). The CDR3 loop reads CASSSGVVVGDEQYF. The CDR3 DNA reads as TGTGCCAGCAGTTCGGGGGTTGTAGTGGGCGACGAGCAGTACTTC.

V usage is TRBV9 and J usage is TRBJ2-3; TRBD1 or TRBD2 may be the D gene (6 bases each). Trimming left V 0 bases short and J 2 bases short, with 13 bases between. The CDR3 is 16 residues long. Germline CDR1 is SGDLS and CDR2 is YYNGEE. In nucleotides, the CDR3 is TGTGCCAGCAGCGTAGCTACCGGGGGCCCCACAGATACGCAGTATTTT. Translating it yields CASSVATGGPTDTQYF.

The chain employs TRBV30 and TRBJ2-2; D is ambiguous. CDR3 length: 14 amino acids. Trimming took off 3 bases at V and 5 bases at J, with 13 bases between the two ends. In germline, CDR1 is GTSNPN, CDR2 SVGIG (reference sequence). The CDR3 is CAWSPGVLTGELFF. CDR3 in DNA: TGTGCCTGGAGCCCCGGCGTGTTAACCGGGGAGCTGTTTTTT.

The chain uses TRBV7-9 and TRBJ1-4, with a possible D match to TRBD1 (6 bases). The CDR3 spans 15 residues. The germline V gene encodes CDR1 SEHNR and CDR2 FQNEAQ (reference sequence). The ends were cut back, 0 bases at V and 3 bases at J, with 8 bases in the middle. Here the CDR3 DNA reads TGTGCCAGCAGCTTAGCGAGGGGGTCTAATGAAAAACTGTTTTTT. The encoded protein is CASSLARGSNEKLFF.

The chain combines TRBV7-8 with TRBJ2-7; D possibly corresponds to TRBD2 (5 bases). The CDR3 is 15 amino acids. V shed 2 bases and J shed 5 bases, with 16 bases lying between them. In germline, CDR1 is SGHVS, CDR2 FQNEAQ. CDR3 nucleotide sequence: TGTGCCAGCAGCTTAATAACGGCTAGCTACGACGAGCAGTACTTC. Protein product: CASSLITASYDEQYF.

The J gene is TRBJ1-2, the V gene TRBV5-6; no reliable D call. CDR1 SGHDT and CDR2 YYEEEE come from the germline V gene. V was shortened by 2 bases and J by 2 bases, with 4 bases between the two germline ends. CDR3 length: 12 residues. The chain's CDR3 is CASSLQNYGYTF. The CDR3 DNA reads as TGTGCCAGCAGCTTACAGAACTATGGCTACACCTTC.

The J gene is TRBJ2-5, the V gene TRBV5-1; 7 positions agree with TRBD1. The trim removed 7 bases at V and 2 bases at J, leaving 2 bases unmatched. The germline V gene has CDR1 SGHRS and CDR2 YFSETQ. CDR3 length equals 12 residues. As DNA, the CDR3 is TGCGCCAGCCGGGACAGACAAGAGACCCAGTACTTC. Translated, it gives CASRDRQETQYF.

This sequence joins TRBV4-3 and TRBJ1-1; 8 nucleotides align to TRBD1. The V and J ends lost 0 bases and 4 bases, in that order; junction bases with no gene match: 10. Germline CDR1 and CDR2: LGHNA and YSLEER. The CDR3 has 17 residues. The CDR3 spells CASSQEVLQGVTTEAFF. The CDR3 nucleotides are TGCGCCAGCAGCCAAGAGGTTTTACAGGGGGTTACCACTGAAGCTTTCTTT.

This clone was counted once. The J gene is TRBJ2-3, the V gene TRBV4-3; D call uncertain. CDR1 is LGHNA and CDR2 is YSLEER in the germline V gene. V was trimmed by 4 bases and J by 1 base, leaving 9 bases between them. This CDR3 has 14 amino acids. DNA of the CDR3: TGCGCCAGCAGCCTTGGAGACGGCACAGATACGCAGTATTTT. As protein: CASSLGDGTDTQYF.

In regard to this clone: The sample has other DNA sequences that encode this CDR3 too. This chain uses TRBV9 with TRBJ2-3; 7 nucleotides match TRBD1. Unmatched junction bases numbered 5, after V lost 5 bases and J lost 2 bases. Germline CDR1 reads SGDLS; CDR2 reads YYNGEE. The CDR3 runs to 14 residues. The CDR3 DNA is TGTGCCAGCAGTCCGGGACAGTCCACAGATACGCAGTATTTT. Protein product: CASSPGQSTDTQYF.

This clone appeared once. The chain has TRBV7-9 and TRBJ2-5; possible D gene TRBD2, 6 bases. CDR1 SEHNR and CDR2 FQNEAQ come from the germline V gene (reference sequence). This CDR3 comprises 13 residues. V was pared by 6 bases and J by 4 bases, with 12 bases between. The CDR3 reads CASRGGSGETQYF. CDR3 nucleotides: TGTGCCAGCAGGGGAGGATCAGGAGAGACCCAGTACTTC.

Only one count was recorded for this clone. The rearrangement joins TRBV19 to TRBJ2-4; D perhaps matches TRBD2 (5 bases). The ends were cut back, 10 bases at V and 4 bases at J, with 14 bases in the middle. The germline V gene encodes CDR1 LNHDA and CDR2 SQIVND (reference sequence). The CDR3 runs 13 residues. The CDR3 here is CATREAMKNIQYF. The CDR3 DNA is TGTGCCACCCGGGAAGCCATGAAAAACATTCAGTACTTC.

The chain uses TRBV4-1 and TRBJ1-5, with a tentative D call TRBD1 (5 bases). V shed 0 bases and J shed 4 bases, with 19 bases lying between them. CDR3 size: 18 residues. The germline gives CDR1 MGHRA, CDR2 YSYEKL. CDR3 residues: CASSQDIFRDRINQPQHF. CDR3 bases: TGCGCCAGCAGCCAAGATATATTCCGGGACCGTATAAATCAGCCCCAGCATTTT.

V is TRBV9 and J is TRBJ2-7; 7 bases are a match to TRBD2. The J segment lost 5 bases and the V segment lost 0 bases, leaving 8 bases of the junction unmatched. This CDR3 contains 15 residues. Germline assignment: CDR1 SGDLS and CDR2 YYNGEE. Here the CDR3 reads CASSVGGGGGNEQYF. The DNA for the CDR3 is TGTGCCAGCAGCGTAGGAGGTGGCGGGGGAAACGAGCAGTACTTC.

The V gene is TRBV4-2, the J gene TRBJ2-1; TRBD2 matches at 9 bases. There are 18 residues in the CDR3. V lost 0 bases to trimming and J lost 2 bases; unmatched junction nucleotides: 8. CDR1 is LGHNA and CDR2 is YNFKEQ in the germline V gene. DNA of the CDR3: TGTGCCAGCAGCCAAGATTTAGGCCTAGCGGGGCCCTACAATGAGCAGTTCTTC. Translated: CASSQDLGLAGPYNEQFF.

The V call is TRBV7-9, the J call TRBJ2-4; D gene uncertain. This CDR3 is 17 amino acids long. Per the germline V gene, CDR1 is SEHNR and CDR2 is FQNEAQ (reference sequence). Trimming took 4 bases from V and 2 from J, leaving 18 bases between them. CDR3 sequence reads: CASSSLNQVGSKNIQYF. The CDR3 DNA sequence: TGTGCCAGCAGCTCCCTAAACCAGGTTGGGTCCAAAAACATTCAGTACTTC.

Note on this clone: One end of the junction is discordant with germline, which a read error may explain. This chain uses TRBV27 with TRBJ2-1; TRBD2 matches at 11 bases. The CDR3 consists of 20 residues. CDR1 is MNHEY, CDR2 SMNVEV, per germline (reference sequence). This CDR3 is CASSISFKGLGTSGHNEQFF. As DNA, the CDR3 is TGTGCCAGCAGTATATCTTTCAAGGGGCTGGGGACTAGCGGACACAATGAGCAGTTCTTC.

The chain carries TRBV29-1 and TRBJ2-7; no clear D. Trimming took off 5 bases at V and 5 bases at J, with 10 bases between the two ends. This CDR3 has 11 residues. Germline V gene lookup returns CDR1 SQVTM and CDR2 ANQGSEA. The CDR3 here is CSVWVVDEQYF. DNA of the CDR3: TGCAGCGTTTGGGTAGTGGACGAGCAGTACTTC.

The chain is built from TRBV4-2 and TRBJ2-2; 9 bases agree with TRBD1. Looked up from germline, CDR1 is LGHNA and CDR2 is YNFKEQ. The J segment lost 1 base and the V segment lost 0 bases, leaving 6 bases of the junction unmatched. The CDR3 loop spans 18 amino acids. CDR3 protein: CASSQDPGTGRNTGELFF. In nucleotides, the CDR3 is TGTGCCAGCAGCCAAGATCCCGGGACAGGGAGGAACACCGGGGAGCTGTTTTTT.

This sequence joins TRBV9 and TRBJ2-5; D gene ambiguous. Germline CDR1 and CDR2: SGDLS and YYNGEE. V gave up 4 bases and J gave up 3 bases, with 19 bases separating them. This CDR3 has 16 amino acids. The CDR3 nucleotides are TGTGCCAGCAGCCCCTCGTCGGTAGCCCTAAAAGAGACCCAGTACTTC. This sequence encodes CASSPSSVALKETQYF.

CDR3 DNA sequence: TGTGCCAGCAGTTTATATTTCCGGGCCGAGGGGGCGGGAGGGAGAGAGACCCAGTACTTC. Amino acids: CASSLYFRAEGAGGRETQYF. This chain links TRBV28 with TRBJ2-5; 9 bases align to TRBD2. The trim removed 1 base at V and 4 bases at J, leaving 19 bases unmatched. The CDR3 runs to 20 residues. Germline CDR1 and CDR2: MDHEN and SYDVKM.

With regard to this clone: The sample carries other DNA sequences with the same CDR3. CDR3 sequence reads: CASSIGAAMNTEAFF. The CDR3 DNA follows: TGTGCCAGTAGTATAGGGGCGGCCATGAACACTGAAGCTTTCTTT. The gene calls are TRBV19 and TRBJ1-1; D unresolved. Trimming took 1 base from V and 0 from J, leaving 9 bases between them. The CDR3 spans 15 residues. Germline CDR1 is LNHDA and CDR2 is SQIVND (reference sequence).

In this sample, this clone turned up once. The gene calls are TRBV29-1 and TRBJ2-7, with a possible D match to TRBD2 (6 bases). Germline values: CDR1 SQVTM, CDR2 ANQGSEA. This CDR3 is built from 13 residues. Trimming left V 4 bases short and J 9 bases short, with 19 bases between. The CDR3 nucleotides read TGCAGCGTTGTACTAGCAGACGGCTGGTTGCAGTACTTC. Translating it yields CSVVLADGWLQYF.

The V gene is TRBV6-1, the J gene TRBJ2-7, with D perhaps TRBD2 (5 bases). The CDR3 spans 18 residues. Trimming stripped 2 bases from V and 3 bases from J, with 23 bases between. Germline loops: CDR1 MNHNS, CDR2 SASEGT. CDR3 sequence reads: CASSESAQAASGIYEQYF. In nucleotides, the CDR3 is TGTGCCAGCAGTGAATCTGCCCAAGCGGCATCGGGGATCTACGAGCAGTACTTC.